This T cell receptor beta chain stems from a study of blood T cell repertoires in COVID-19. On the study more broadly: Spain, Italy and the United States supplied samples that represented acute and convalescent COVID-19. T cells, B-cell-depleted T cells, or PBMCs supplied cDNA or gDNA.

In the original workflow: Reference gene primer amplification gave nucleated cell count estimates. Data came from immunoSEQ multiplex PCR; TCRdb stores just in-frame clones and leaves some out. The V and J calls and clone size come from that table; D and trimming were worked out from the DNA. This table has some 80,000 clones, 84% appearing once. This receptor was obtained from a man aged 50-60 years with acute or convalescent COVID-19. The specimen was peripheral blood.

The CDR3 loop is CASSVRGQETQYF. CDR3 nucleotide sequence: TGTGCCAGCAGCGTGCGGGGGCAAGAGACCCAGTACTTC. The rearrangement links TRBV9 to TRBJ2-5, with 7 positions matching TRBD2. The V gene's germline CDR1 is SGDLS and CDR2 YYNGEE. The CDR3 totals 13 residues. V was clipped by 2 bases and J by 2 bases; unmatched bases: 0.